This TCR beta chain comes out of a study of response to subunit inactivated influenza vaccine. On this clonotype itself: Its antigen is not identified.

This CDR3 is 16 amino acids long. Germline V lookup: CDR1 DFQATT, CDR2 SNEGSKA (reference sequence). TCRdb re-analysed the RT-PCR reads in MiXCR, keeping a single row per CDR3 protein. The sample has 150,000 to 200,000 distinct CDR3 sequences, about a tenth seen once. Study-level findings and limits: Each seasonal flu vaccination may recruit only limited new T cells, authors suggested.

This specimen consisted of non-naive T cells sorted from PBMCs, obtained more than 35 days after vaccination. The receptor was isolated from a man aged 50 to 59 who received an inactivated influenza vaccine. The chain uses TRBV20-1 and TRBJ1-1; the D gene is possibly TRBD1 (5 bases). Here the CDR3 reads CCSRDWGGGANTEAFF. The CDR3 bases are TGCTGCTCTAGAGATTGGGGGGGGGGAGCGAACACTGAAGCTTTCTTT.